This note documents a single T cell receptor (beta chain) sequence. These data belong to a study of control samples from healthy donors and cancer patients. TCRdb's copy holds only in-frame clones and misses some; the assay was immunoSEQ multiplex PCR. The sample carries 170,000 or so clones, 90% to 95% recorded once. The sequence came from a man between 18 and 29 years old in good health. Source material: blood.

The CDR3 region has the DNA TGTGCCAGCAGTTACGGGACAGGGTTCAACGAGCAGTACTTC. Its protein is CASSYGTGFNEQYF. This chain links TRBV6-5 with TRBJ2-7; 9 bases agree with TRBD1. The CDR3 is made up of 14 amino acids. Looked up from germline, CDR1 is MNHEY and CDR2 is SVGAGI. V trimming: 2 bases; J trimming: 5 bases; junction bases outside the gene matches: 4.